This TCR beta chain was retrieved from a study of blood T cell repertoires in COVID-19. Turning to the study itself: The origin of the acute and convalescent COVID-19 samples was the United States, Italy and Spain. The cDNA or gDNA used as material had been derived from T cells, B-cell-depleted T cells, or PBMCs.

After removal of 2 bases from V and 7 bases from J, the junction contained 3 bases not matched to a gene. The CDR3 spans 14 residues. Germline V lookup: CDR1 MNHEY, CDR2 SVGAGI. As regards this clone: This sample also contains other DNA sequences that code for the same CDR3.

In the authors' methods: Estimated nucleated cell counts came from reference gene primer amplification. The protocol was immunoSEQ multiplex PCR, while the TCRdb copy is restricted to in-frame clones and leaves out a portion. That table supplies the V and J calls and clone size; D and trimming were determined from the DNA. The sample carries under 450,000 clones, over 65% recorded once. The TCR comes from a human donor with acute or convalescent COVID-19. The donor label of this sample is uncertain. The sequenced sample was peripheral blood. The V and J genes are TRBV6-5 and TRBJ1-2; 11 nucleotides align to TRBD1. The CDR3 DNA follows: TGTGCCAGCAGTTACACCGGACAGGGGGCTGGCTACACCTTC. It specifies CASSYTGQGAGYTF.